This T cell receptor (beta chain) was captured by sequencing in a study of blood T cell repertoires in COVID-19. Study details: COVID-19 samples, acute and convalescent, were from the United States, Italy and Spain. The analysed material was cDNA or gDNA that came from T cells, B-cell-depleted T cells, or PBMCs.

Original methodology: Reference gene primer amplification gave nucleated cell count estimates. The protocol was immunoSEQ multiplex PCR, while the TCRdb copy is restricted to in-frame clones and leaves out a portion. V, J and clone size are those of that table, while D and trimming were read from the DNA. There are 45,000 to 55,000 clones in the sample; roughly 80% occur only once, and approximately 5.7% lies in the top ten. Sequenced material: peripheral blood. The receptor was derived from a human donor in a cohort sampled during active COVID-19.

CDR3 in amino acids: CASSPFQYEGSVQGGYTF. CDR3 in DNA: TGTGCCAGCAGCCCCTTCCAGTATGAGGGCTCGGTCCAAGGGGGCTACACCTTC. The chain has TRBV7-2 and TRBJ1-2; D gene uncertain. The CDR3 loop spans 18 amino acids. Germline V CDR1 and CDR2: SGHTA, FQGNSA. V shed 5 bases and J shed 8 bases, with 30 bases lying between them.